This entry concerns a single TCR beta chain. As yet, its antigen is unknown. The data were taken from a study of CD8 T cells in ankylosing spondylitis. Findings of the study overall: Relatively scarce in peripheral blood, disease-linked clones were CD8+. In reactive arthritis synovial fluid and blood, some motif variants had been reported before. Significant enrichment of disease-linked clones was reported in matched ankylosing spondylitis synovial fluid. About 8 highly homologous variants made up a TCR beta motif, and this motif appeared characteristic of ankylosing spondylitis blood.

Germline trimming cut 3 bases from V and 2 bases from J; bases unmatched to any gene: 7. In germline, CDR1 is MDHEN, CDR2 SYDVKM. The CDR3 totals 16 residues. Scientists made TCR beta libraries using quantitative 5'-RACE with molecular barcodes. TCRdb re-called the 5' RACE reads with MiXCR, one entry per CDR3 protein. The sample carries fewer than 750,000 distinct CDR3 sequences, around 17% recorded once. What was sequenced was blood, either unsorted or a sorted T cell fraction (not recorded which). The TCR comes from a male donor with ankylosing spondylitis. The rearrangement uses TRBV28 and TRBJ2-5; 9 nucleotides line up with TRBD2. CDR3 amino acids: CASSFLAGGIQETQYF. The DNA of the CDR3 is TGTGCCAGCAGTTTTTTGGCGGGGGGGATACAAGAGACCCAGTACTTC.